These T cell receptor beta chains were read from a single sample in a study of blood T cell repertoires in COVID-19. Libraries were prepared by immunoSEQ multiplex PCR; TCRdb keeps only in-frame clonotypes and omits some of them. The sample carries around 30,000 clones, 70% to 90% recorded once. The sequenced sample was peripheral blood. The receptors originated from a woman aged 40 to 50 with active or convalescent COVID-19. The CDR3 runs from the conserved cysteine through the conserved F or W. D genes are given only for firm matches. For some rows the clone size is stated as once, few or many, or as a class when expanded; others skip it.

D gene	V gene	J gene	clone size	CDR3 protein	CDR3 DNA
TRBD1	TRBV6-6	TRBJ2-1	-	CASRTPGQGYNEQFF	TGTGCCAGCAGAACACCGGGACAGGGATACAATGAGCAGTTCTTC
-	TRBV11-2	TRBJ2-4	-	CASSLDLNIQYF	TGTGCCAGCAGCTTAGATCTGAACATTCAGTACTTC
-	TRBV7-6	TRBJ2-7	-	CASSLGGGSYEQYF	TGTGCCAGCAGCTTAGGTGGAGGCTCCTACGAGCAGTACTTC
-	TRBV6-5	TRBJ2-1	-	CASDSNEQFF	TGTGCCAGCGACAGTAATGAGCAGTTCTTC
TRBD2	TRBV7-8	TRBJ2-6	-	CASSSGTSGGYSGANVLTF	TGTGCCAGCAGCTCCGGGACTAGCGGGGGATACTCTGGGGCCAACGTCCTGACTTTC
TRBD1	TRBV19	TRBJ2-2	-	CASSFTQGFGTGELFF	TGTGCCAGTAGCTTCACACAGGGGTTCGGCACCGGGGAGCTGTTTTTT
TRBD1	TRBV18	TRBJ1-2	-	CASSPDRAKGYGYTF	TGTGCCAGCTCCCCCGACAGGGCCAAAGGCTATGGCTACACCTTC
-	TRBV9	TRBJ1-5	-	CASSVRGESNQPQHF	TGTGCCAGCAGCGTACGGGGTGAAAGCAATCAGCCCCAGCATTTT
-	TRBV6-5	TRBJ1-4	-	CASSRRDSNEKLFF	TGTGCCAGCAGCCGCCGGGACTCTAATGAAAAACTGTTTTTT
-	TRBV19	TRBJ1-1	-	CASSNVVVGWNTEAFF	TGTGCCAGTAGTAATGTCGTCGTTGGCTGGAACACTGAAGCTTTCTTT
-	TRBV7-9	TRBJ1-1	-	CASSFGGVEAFF	TGTGCCAGCAGCTTCGGGGGGGTGGAAGCTTTCTTT
-	TRBV3-1/TRBV3-2	TRBJ2-1	-	CASSPTGFDEQFF	TGTGCCAGCAGCCCCACGGGGTTCGATGAGCAGTTCTTC
-	TRBV4-2	TRBJ2-3	-	CASSQILLTSTDTQYF	TGTGCCAGCAGCCAAATCTTACTGACTAGCACAGATACGCAGTATTTT
TRBD1	TRBV7-2	TRBJ1-3	-	CASSPVPSGTGRNTIYF	TGTGCCAGCAGCCCGGTTCCCTCCGGGACAGGGCGAAACACCATATATTTT
-	TRBV6-6	TRBJ1-5	-	CASSNQGSNQPQHF	TGTGCCAGCAGTAACCAGGGAAGCAATCAGCCCCAGCATTTT
TRBD1	TRBV15	TRBJ2-7	-	CATSSVTGGKNYEQYF	TGTGCCACCAGCAGTGTGACAGGGGGTAAGAACTACGAGCAGTACTTC
-	TRBV30	TRBJ1-1	-	CAWSSRGLRTEAFF	TGTGCCTGGAGCTCAAGGGGGTTGAGGACTGAAGCTTTCTTT
TRBD1	TRBV4-3	TRBJ1-2	once	CASSQEQGTGYGYTF	TGCGCCAGCAGCCAAGAACAGGGGACGGGCTATGGCTACACCTTC
-	TRBV20-1	TRBJ1-6	-	CSASGGDGNSPLHF	TGCAGTGCTAGTGGGGGAGACGGAAATTCACCCCTCCACTTT
TRBD2	TRBV5-1	TRBJ2-3	once	CASGSGGLASTDTQYF	TGCGCCAGCGGGAGCGGGGGGCTTGCTAGCACAGATACGCAGTATTTT
TRBD1	TRBV15	TRBJ1-3	few	CATSRDREGGGNTIYF	TGTGCCACCAGCAGAGACCGAGAAGGGGGCGGAAACACCATATATTTT
-	TRBV2	TRBJ2-3	once	CARPRGGGTDTQYF	TGTGCCAGACCCAGAGGGGGTGGTACAGATACGCAGTATTTT
TRBD1	TRBV28	TRBJ2-7	-	CASTGWDRGYEQYF	TGTGCCAGCACAGGGTGGGACAGGGGTTACGAGCAGTACTTC
TRBD2	TRBV5-1	TRBJ2-7	few	CASNLGGLDEQYF	TGCGCCTCCAACCTGGGGGGGTTGGACGAGCAGTACTTC
TRBD2	TRBV25-1	TRBJ2-2	-	CASSDFGLAGGNTGELFF	TGTGCCAGCAGTGACTTTGGACTAGCGGGGGGGAACACCGGGGAGCTGTTTTTT
-	TRBV3-1/TRBV3-2	TRBJ2-7	-	CASSSLREQYF	TGTGCCAGCAGCTCCCTTCGCGAGCAGTACTTC
TRBD2	TRBV27	TRBJ2-1	-	CASSLGTSGSNEQFF	TGTGCCAGCAGTTTAGGGACTAGCGGGAGTAATGAGCAGTTCTTC
TRBD1	TRBV10-2	TRBJ1-4	-	CASRGQGYTEKLFF	TGCGCCAGCAGGGGACAGGGGTATACTGAAAAACTGTTTTTT